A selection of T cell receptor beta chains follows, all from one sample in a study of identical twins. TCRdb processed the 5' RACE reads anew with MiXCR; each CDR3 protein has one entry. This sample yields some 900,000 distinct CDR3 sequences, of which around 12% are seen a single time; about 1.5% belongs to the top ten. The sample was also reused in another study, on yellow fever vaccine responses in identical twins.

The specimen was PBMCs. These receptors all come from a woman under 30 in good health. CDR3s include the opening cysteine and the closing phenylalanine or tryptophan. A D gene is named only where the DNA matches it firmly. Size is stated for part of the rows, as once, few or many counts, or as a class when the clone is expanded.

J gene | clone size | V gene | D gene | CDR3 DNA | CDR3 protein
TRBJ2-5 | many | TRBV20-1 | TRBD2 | TGCAGTGCTAGAGGGGGGGGTCAGGAGACCCAGTACTTC | CSARGGGQETQYF
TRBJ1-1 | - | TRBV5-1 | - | TGCGCCAGCAGCAGGTCAAGGGGCAACACTGAAGCTCTCTTT | CASSRSRGNTEALF
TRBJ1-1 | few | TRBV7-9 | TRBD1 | TGTGCCAGCAGCGACAGGACAGGGAGCCGCACTGAAGCTTTCTTT | CASSDRTGSRTEAFF
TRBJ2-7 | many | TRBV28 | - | TGTGCCAGCAGCCCGTTGTTGTACGAGCAGTACTTC | CASSPLLYEQYF
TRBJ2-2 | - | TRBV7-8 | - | TGTGCCAGCAGAATTAACATGAACACCGGGGAGCTGTTTTTT | CASRINMNTGELFF
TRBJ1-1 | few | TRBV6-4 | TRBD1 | TGTGCCAGCAGCGAAGGACAGGAGGGTACGAACACTGAAGCTTTCTTT | CASSEGQEGTNTEAFF
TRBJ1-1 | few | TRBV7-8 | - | TGTGCCAGCAGCCCGACAAATTTGGCGAACACTGAAGCTTTCTTT | CASSPTNLANTEAFF
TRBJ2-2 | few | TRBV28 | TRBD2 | TGTGCCAGCCTTCCTAGCGGGAGATACACCGGGGAGCTGTTTTTT | CASLPSGRYTGELFF
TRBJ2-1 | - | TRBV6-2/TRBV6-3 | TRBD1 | TGTGCCAGCAGTTACAATGTCGGGACAGGGGGCAATGAGCAGTTCTTC | CASSYNVGTGGNEQFF
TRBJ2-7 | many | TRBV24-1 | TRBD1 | TGTGCCACCAGTGATTTGACAGGGGACGAGCAGTACTTC | CATSDLTGDEQYF
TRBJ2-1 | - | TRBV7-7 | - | TGTGCCAGCAGCAACAGGGAGGCTAAATACAATGAGCAGTTCTTC | CASSNREAKYNEQFF
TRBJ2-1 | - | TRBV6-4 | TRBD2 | TGTGCCAGCAGTGCCTCACTAGCGGGAGGGCCCGGTGAGCAGTTCTTC | CASSASLAGGPGEQFF
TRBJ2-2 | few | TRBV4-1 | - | TGCGCCAGCAGCCAAGCAGCTTACAAGAACACCGGGGAGCTGTTTTTT | CASSQAAYKNTGELFF
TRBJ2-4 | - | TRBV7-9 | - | TGTGCCAGCAGCTTGGCCGGGACAAGGGAAAACATTCAGTACTTC | CASSLAGTRENIQYF
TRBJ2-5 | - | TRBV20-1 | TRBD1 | TGCAGTGCTCCAGGACAGGCAGCAGTGACCCAGTACTTC | CSAPGQAAVTQYF
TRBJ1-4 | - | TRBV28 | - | TGTGCCAGCAGTACCGACCCTCTCAGTGAAAAACTGTTTTTT | CASSTDPLSEKLFF
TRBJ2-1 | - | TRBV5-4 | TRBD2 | TGTGCCAGCAGCCTCAACAGCGGGAGTGCCAATGAGCAGTTCTTC | CASSLNSGSANEQFF
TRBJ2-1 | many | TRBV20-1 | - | TGCAGTGCCACGGACAGCCTTAGCCTGATGCAGTTCTTC | CSATDSLSLMQFF
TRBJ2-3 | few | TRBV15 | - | TGTGCCACCAGCAGATTCCCGGGACTTATCACAGATACGCAGTATTTT | CATSRFPGLITDTQYF
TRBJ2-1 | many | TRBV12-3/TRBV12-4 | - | TGTGCCAGCAGTTTAATCCCAACGCTCTACAATGAGCAGTTCTTC | CASSLIPTLYNEQFF
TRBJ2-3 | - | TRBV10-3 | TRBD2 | TGTGCCATCAGTGAGTCTAGCGGGGGCCCAGATACGCAGTATTTT | CAISESSGGPDTQYF
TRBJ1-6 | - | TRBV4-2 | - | TGTGCCAGCAGCCAAGATTTAGCGACTTCTTCTTCACCCCTCCACTTT | CASSQDLATSSSPLHF
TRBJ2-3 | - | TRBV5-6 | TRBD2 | TGTGCCAGCAAGCCGGGACTAGCGAGCACAGATACGCAGTATTTT | CASKPGLASTDTQYF
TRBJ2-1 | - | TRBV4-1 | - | TGCGCCAGCAGCCAAGTCGGAGGGGGGTACGGTGAGCAGTTCTTC | CASSQVGGGYGEQFF
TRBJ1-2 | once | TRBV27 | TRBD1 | TGTGCCAGCTCTCAGGGGGCGCGGAGTGGCTGCACCTTC | CASSQGARSGCTF
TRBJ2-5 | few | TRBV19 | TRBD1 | TGTGCCAGTAGTCCGAACCGGGACAGGGGGCAAGAGACCCAGTACTTC | CASSPNRDRGQETQYF
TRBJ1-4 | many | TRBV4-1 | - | TGCGCCAGCAGCCAAAAGAGGGCCGATGAAAAACTGTTTTTT | CASSQKRADEKLFF
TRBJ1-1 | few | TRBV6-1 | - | TGTGCCAGCAGGAGGGGGGGTTTGACAGGGAACACTGAAGCTTTCTTT | CASRRGGLTGNTEAFF
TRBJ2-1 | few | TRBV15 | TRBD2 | TGTGCCACCAGCAGAGTGCGGGAGGGTGACAATGAGCAGTTCTTC | CATSRVREGDNEQFF
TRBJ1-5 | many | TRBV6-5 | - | TGTGCCAGCAGTTATTCCCCAAGCAATCAGCCCCAGCATTTT | CASSYSPSNQPQHF
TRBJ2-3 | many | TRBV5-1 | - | TGCGCCAGCAGCTTGCCTTCCACCTCCGTCGATACGCAGTATTTT | CASSLPSTSVDTQYF
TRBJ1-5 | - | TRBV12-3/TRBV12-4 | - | TGTGCCAGCAGTCGGGGGGTGAGCAATCAGCCCCAGCATTTT | CASSRGVSNQPQHF
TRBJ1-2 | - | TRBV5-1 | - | TGCGCCAGCAGCTTGGACTCAGTCTCCACCTTC | CASSLDSVSTF
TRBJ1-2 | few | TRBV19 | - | TGTGCCAGTAGTACCATCTCCTTTGGGAACTATGGCTACACCTTC | CASSTISFGNYGYTF
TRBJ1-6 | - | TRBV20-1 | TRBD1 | TGCAGTGCTAGGAGAATAGGACAGGGGTTTAATTCACCCCTCCACTTT | CSARRIGQGFNSPLHF
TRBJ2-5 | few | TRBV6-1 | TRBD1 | TGTGCCAGCAGCGACGAGGACAGGGTCGGGGAGACCCAGTACTTC | CASSDEDRVGETQYF
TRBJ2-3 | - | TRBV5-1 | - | TGCGCCAGCCAAGGTATCCAGGCTGGCACAGATACGCAGTATTTT | CASQGIQAGTDTQYF
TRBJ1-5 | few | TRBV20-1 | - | TGCAGTGCCACTAGAGAGACAATTGTGGGCAATCAGCCCCAGCATTTT | CSATRETIVGNQPQHF
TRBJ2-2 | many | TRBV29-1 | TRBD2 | TGCAGCGTAACCGGGACTAGCGGGCGGACGAACACCGGGGAGCTGTTTTTT | CSVTGTSGRTNTGELFF
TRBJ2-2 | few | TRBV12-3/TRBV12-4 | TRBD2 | TGTGCCAGCAGGAGGACTAGCGGGGACACCGGGGAGCTGTTTTTT | CASRRTSGDTGELFF
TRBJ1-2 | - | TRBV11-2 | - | TGTGCCAGCAGCTTAGAAGGCCGGGGAAGGGACTATGGCTACACCTTC | CASSLEGRGRDYGYTF
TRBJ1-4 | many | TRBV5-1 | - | TGTGCCAGCAGTTTAGGTACAACTAATGAAAAACTGTTTTTT | CASSLGTTNEKLFF
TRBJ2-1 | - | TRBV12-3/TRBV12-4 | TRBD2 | TGTGCCTTCAGTTTAGGGGTTAGCGGGAGGGCCGGTTCCTACAATGAGCAGTTCTTC | CAFSLGVSGRAGSYNEQFF
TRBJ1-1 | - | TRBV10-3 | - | TGTGCCATGAGGGACGGCACTGAAGCTTTCTTT | CAMRDGTEAFF
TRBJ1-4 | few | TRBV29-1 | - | TGCGTCGTACCGGGACCCCTGTCTTCTAATGAAAAACTGTTTTTT | CVVPGPLSSNEKLFF
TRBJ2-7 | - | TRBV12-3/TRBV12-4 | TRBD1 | TGTGCCAGCAGTCCGACAGGGAAGCCCGAGCAGTACTTC | CASSPTGKPEQYF
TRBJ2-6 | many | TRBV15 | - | TGTGCCACCAGCAGAGATCGGGGCTCTGGGGCCAACGTCCTGACTTTC | CATSRDRGSGANVLTF
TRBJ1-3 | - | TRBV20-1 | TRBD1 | TGCAGCGCCCTGGGGACAGGGGGAAACACCATATATTTT | CSALGTGGNTIYF
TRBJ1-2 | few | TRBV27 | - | TGTGCCAGCCGCGGGGGGGGACCCCACTATGGCTACACCTTC | CASRGGGPHYGYTF
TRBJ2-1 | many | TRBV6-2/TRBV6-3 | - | TGTGCCAGCAGTTACTCGAGTCAGGGCTCCTACAATGAGCAGTTCTTC | CASSYSSQGSYNEQFF